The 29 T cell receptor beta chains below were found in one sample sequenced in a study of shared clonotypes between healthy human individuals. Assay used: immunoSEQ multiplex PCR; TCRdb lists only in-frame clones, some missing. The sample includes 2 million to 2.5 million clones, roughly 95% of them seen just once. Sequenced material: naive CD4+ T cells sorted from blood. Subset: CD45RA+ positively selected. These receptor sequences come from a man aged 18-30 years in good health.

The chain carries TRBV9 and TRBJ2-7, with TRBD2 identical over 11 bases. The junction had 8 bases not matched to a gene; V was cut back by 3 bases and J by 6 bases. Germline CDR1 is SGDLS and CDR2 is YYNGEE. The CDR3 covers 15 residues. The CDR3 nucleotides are TGTGCCAGCAGCGATGGGACTAGCGGTATTGGCGAGCAGTACTTC. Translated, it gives CASSDGTSGIGEQYF.

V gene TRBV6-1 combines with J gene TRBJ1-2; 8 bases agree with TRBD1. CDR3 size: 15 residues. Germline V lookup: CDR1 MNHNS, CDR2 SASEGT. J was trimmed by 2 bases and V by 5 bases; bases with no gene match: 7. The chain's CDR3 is CASSHRGLGNYGYTF. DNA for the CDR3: TGTGCCAGCAGTCACAGGGGGTTGGGGAACTATGGCTACACCTTC.

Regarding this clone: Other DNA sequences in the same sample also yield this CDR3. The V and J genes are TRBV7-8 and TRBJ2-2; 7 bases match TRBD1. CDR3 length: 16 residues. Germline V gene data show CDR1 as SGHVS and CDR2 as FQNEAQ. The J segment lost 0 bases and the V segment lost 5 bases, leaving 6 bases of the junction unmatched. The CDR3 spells CASSPRQGTNTGELFF. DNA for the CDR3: TGTGCCAGCAGCCCAAGACAGGGAACGAACACCGGGGAGCTGTTTTTT.

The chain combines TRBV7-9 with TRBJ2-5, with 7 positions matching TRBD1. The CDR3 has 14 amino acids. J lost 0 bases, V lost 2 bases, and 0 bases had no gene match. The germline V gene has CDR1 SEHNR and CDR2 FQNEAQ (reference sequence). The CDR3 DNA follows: TGTGCCAGCAGCTTAACAGGGGACCAAGAGACCCAGTACTTC. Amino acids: CASSLTGDQETQYF.

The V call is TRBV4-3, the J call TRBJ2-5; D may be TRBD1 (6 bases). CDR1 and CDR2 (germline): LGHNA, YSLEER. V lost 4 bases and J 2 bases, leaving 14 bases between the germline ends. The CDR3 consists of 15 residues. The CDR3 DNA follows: TGCGCCAGCAGCCGAGGATGGGGGACACAAGAGACCCAGTACTTC. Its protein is CASSRGWGTQETQYF.

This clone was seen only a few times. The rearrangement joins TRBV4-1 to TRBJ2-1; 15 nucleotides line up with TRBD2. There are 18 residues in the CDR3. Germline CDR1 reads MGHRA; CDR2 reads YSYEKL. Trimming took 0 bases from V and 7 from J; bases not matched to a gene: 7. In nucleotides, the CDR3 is TGCGCCAGCAGCCAAGATTTCGGACTAGCGGGGGGGCGGAATGAGCAGTTCTTC. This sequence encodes CASSQDFGLAGGRNEQFF.

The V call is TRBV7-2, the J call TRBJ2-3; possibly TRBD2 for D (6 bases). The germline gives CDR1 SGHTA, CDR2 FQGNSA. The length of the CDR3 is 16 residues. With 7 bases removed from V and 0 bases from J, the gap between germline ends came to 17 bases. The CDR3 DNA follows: TGTGCCAGCACCTATATTATGGGAGGAAGCACAGATACGCAGTATTTT. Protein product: CASTYIMGGSTDTQYF.

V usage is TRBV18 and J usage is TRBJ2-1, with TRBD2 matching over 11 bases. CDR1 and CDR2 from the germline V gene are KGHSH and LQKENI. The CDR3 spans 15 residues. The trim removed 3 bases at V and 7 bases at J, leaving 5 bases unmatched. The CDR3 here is CASSPGLAAMNEQFF. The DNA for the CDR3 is TGTGCCAGCTCACCGGGACTAGCGGCCATGAATGAGCAGTTCTTC.

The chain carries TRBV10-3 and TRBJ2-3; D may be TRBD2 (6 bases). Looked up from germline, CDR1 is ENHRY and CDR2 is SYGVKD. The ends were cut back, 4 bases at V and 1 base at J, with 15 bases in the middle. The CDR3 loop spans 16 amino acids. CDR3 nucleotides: TGTGCCATCAGTGGTCAGCGGGTTGTCGGCACAGATACGCAGTATTTT. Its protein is CAISGQRVVGTDTQYF.

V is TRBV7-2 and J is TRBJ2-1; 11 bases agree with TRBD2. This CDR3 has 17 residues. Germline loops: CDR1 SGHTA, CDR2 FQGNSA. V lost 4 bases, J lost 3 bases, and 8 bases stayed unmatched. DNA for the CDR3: TGTGCCAGCAGCTCCAGACTAGCGGGGCTTAACTACAATGAGCAGTTCTTC. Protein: CASSSRLAGLNYNEQFF.

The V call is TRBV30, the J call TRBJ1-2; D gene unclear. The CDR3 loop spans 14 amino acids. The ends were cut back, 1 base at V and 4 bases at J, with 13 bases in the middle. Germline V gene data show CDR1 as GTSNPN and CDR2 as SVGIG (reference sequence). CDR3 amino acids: CAWSDHGVRYGYTF. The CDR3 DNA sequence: TGTGCCTGGAGTGACCACGGGGTCCGCTATGGCTACACCTTC.

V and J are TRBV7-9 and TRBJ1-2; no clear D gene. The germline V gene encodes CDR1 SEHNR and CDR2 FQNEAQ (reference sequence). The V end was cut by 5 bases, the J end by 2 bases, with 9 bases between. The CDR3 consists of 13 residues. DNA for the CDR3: TGTGCCAGCAGCCCAGCCCAAAACTATGGCTACACCTTC. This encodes CASSPAQNYGYTF.

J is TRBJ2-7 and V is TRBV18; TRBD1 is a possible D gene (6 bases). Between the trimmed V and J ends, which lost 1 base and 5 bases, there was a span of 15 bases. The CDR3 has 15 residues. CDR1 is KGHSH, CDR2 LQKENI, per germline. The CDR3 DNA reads TGTGCCAGCTCACCACTGACAGGTAAAGGAAACGAGCAGTACTTC. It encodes CASSPLTGKGNEQYF. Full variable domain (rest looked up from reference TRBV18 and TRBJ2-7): NAGVMQNPRHLVRRRGQEARLRCSPMKGHSHVYWYRQLPEEGLKFMVYLQKENIIDESGMPKERFSAEFPKEGPSILRIQQVVRGDSAAYFCASSPLTGKGNEQYFGPGTRLTVT.

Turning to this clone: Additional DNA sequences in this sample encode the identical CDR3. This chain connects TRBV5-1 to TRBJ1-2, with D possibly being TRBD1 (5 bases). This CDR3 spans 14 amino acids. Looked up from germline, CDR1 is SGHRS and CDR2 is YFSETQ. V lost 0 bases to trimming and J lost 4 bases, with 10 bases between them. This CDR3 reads CASSLEAGGYGYTF. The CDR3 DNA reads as TGCGCCAGCAGCTTGGAGGCTGGGGGCTATGGCTACACCTTC.

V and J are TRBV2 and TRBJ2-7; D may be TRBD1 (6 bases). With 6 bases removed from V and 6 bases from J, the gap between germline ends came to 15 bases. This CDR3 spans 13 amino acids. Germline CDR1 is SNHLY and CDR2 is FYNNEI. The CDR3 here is CASRGTGKREQYF. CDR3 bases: TGTGCCAGCAGGGGTACAGGGAAACGCGAGCAGTACTTC.

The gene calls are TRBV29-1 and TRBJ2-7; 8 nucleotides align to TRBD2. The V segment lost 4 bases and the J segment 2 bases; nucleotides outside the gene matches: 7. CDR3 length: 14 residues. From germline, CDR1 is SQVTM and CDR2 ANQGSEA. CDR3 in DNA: TGCAGCGTTGGTCCAGCGGGAGCGACCTACGAGCAGTACTTC. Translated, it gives CSVGPAGATYEQYF.

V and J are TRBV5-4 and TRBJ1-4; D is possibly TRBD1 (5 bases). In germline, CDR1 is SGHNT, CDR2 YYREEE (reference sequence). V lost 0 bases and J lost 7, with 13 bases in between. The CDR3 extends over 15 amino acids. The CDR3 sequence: CASSLDGARGEKLFF. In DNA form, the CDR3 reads TGTGCCAGCAGCTTGGATGGGGCCCGGGGTGAAAAACTGTTTTTT.

The CDR3 sequence is CASSLSTTRLDGYTF. The CDR3 coding sequence is TGTGCCAGCAGTTTATCCACGACACGGTTGGATGGCTACACCTTC. The chain combines TRBV28 with TRBJ1-2; D unclear. CDR3 length: 15 residues. CDR1 MDHEN and CDR2 SYDVKM come from the germline V gene. Trimming removed 1 base from V and 6 bases from J, with 15 bases in between.

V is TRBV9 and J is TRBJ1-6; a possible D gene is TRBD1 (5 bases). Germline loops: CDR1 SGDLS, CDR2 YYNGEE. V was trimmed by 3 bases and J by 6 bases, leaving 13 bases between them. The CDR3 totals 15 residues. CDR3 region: CASSATTASNSPLHF. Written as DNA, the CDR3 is TGTGCCAGCAGCGCGACGACAGCTAGTAATTCACCCCTCCACTTT. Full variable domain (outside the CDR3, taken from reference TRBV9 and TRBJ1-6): DSGVTQTPKHLITATGQRVTLRCSPRSGDLSVYWYQQSLDQGLQFLIQYYNGEERAKGNILERFSAQQFPDLHSELNLSSLELGDSALYFCASSATTASNSPLHFGNGTRLTVT.

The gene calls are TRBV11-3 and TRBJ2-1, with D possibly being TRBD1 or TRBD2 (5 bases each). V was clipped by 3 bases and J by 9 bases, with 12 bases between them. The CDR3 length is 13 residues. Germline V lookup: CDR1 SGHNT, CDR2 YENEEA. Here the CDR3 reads CASSLASQGEQFF. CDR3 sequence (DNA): TGTGCCAGCAGCTTGGCTAGCCAGGGTGAGCAGTTCTTC.

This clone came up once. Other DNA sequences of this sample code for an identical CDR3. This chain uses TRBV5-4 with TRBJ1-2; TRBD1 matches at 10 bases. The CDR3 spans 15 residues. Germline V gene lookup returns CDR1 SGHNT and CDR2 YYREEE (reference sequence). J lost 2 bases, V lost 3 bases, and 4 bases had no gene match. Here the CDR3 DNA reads TGTGCCAGCAGCTCCGACAGGGGGCCAAACTATGGCTACACCTTC. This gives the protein CASSSDRGPNYGYTF. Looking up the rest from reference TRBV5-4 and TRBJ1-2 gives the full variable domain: ETGVTQSPTHLIKTRGQQVTLRCSSQSGHNTVSWYQQALGQGPQFIFQYYREEENGRGNFPPRFSGLQFPNYSSELNVNALELDDSALYLCASSSDRGPNYGYTFGSGTRLTVV.

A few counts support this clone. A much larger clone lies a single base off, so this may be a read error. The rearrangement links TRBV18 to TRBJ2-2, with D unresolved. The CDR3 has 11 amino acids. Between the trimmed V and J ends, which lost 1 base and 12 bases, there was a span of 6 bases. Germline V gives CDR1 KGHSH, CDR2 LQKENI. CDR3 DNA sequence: TGTGCCAGCTCACCACTGGAGAAGCTGTTTTTT. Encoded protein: CASSPLEKLFF. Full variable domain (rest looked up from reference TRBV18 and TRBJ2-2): NAGVMQNPRHLVRRRGQEARLRCSPMKGHSHVYWYRQLPEEGLKFMVYLQKENIIDESGMPKERFSAEFPKEGPSILRIQQVVRGDSAAYFCASSPLEKLFFGEGSRLTVL.

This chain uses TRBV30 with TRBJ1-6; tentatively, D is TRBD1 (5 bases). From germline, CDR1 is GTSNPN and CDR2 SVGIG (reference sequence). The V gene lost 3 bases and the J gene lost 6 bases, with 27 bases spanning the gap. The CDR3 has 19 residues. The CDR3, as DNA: TGTGCCTGGAGCCAACGAAACGGGGGAGATATTTCCCGTAATTCACCCCTCCACTTT. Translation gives CAWSQRNGGDISRNSPLHF.

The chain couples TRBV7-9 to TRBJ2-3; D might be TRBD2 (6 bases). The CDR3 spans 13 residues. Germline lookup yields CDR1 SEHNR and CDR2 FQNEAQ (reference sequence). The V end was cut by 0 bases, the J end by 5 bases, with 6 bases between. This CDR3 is CASSLARGDTQYF. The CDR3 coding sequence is TGTGCCAGCAGCTTAGCGCGGGGAGATACGCAGTATTTT. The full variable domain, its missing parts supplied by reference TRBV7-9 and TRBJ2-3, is DTGVSQNPRHKITKRGQNVTFRCDPISEHNRLYWYRQTLGQGPEFLTYFQNEAQLEKSRLLSDRFSAERPKGSFSTLEIQRTEQGDSAMYLCASSLARGDTQYFGPGTRLTVL.

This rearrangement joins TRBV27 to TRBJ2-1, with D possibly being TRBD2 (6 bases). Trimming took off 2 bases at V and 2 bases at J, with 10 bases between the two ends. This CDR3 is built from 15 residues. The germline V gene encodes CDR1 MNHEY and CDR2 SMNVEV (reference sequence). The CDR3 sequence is CASSLRSSAYNEQFF. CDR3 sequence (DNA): TGTGCCAGCAGTTTAAGGTCTAGCGCCTACAATGAGCAGTTCTTC.

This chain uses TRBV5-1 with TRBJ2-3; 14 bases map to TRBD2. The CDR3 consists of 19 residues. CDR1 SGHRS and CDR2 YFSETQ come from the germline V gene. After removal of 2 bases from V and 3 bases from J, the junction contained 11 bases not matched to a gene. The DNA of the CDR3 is TGCGCCAGCAGCTTCTCGCCGACTAGCGGGGGGGCAGGTACAGATACGCAGTATTTT. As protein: CASSFSPTSGGAGTDTQYF.

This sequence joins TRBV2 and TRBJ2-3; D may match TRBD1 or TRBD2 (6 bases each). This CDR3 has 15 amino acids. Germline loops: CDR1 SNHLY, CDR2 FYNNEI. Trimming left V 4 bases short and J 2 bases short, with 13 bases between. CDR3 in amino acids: CASSVSGADTDTQYF. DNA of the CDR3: TGTGCCAGCAGTGTTTCGGGGGCAGACACAGATACGCAGTATTTT.

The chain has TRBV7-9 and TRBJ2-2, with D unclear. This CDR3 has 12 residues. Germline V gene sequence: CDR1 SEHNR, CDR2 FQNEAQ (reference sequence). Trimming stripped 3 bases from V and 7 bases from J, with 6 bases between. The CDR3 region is CASSFPHGELFF. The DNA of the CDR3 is TGTGCCAGCAGCTTCCCCCACGGGGAGCTGTTTTTT.

CDR3 sequence: CASSLARWAYGYTF. CDR3 coding DNA: TGTGCCAGCAGCTTAGCTCGATGGGCCTATGGCTACACCTTC. This rearrangement joins TRBV11-2 to TRBJ1-2; D unclear. Germline V gives CDR1 SGHAT, CDR2 FQNNGV. The germline V and J ends were trimmed by 1 base and 4 bases, with 10 bases remaining between them. This CDR3 is built from 14 residues.